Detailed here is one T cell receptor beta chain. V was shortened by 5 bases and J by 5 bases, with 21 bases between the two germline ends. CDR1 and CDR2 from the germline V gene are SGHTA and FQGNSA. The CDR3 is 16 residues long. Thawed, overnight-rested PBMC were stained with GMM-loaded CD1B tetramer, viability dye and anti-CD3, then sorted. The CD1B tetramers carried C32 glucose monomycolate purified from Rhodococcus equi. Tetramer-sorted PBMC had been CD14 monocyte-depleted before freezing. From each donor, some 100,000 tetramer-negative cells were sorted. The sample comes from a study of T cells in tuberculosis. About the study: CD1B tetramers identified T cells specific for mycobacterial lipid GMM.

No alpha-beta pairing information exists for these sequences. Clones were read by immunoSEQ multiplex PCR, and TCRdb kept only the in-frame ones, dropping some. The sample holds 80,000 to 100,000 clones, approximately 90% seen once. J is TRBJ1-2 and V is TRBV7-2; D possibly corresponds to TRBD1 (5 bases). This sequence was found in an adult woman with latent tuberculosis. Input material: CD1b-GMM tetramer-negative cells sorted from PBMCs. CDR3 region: CASSPQGGAQSYGYTF. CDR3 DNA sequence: TGTGCCAGCAGCCCCCAGGGTGGAGCCCAATCGTATGGCTACACCTTC.